This record covers a single T cell receptor (beta chain). Many counts were recorded for this clonotype. Its antigen has not been determined. The record has no base qualities; no much larger clone is one base away. The CDR3 numbers 16 residues from cysteine through phenylalanine. The retained sequence is limited to the CDR3, 48 bases, with the frame set at the first base. From V the trimming removes 1 base and from J it removes 6 bases, while the gene matches leave 7 bases of the junction unaccounted for. Reading the germline V gene gives CDR1 SGHRS and CDR2 YFSETQ. The record originates from a study of neurological immune-mediated disorders (dated by TCRdb to between 2018 and 2020). As for the study more broadly: Peripheral blood TCR-beta repertoires from HTLV-I-associated myelopathy (HAM/TSP) patients, multiple sclerosis patients and healthy controls were compared by UMI-based sequencing. The 90 to 110 TCR-beta libraries covered PBMC samples along with longitudinal samples, technical triplicates, and paired sorted CD4+ and CD8+ T-cell subsets. Technical triplicate libraries were sequenced to precisely calculate the variability in frequency of each individual clone. The cohort was made up of 68 subjects, consisting of some 15 HAM/TSP patients, around 35 multiple sclerosis patients and around 20 healthy controls.

What the work shows at the level of the full study, not this receptor alone: The highest TCR clonal expansion was observed in HAM/TSP patients, whereas the lowest was observed in MS patients, even when compared with healthy controls. Across subjects, expanded clones never shared an identical CDR3 amino acid sequence, which suggests that the TCR-beta repertoires in every group were private.

What this sample's time point label stands for: technical triplicate 1. Sorted-subset TCR libraries were prepared from around 1 million sorted CD4+ or CD8+ T cells. Peripheral blood was subjected to Ficoll-Hypaque density gradient centrifugation to isolate PBMCs, which were then cryopreserved in liquid nitrogen. Paired sorted CD4+ and CD8+ subsets came from healthy controls, HAM/TSP patients and MS patients. cDNA synthesis used template-switch 5'RACE with a primer carrying a 10-nucleotide random unique molecular identifier tagging each TCR transcript. Each sequencing run produced over 190 million TCR-beta sequences covering 15-18 subjects. The RNeasy kit was used for extraction of total RNA. TCR-beta VDJ regions were amplified with primers for the TCR constant region and the 5'RACE anchor, using the KAPA Real-time Library Amplification kit. Sample indexes and Illumina adaptors were added in a first PCR, and a second PCR then increased library yield. After purification with Ampure beads, the TCR product of roughly 650 bp was size-selected on a 2% E-gel SizeSelection system. Before pooling, library quality was checked on a Bioanalyzer, concentration was measured with Qubit, and libraries were quantified with the Kapa Library Quantification kit. An Illumina HiSeq 2500 sequenced the libraries paired-end 2 x 150 bp. To increase sequence diversity, about 23-30% phiX was spiked into each library pool. The authors' pipeline ran thus. Quality-filtered reads were processed with the UMI-based MiGEC pipeline, which removed over 75% of raw TCR sequences during error correction. VDJ genes were aligned to IMGT germline references, and clonotypes were defined by unique CDR3 amino acid sequence plus V-J genes. Clonal expansion, Shannon diversity, and CDR3 relatedness (CalcPairwiseDistances, ClusterSamples) were evaluated with VDJtools, and phylogenetic trees were built with CLCbio workbench. Using coefficient-of-variation modelling across technical triplicates, the study counted a clone as expanded if it had at least 8 unique UMIs. Using fastp at Q25 and MiXCR, TCRdb reprocessed the public reads and kept productive beta chains. Entries that share a CDR3 protein sequence are merged under the most common genes and DNA. The authors' filters were not applied to this entry. Present in this sample are some 25,000 distinct CDR3 sequences, under 15% of which were seen just once. Roughly 5% of the sample is taken by the ten largest.

The chain is assembled from TRBV5-1 and TRBJ2-2; TRBD2 fits 9 bases in the junction. The material sequenced was CD4+ T cells from blood. The sequence was collected from a female donor with HTLV-1-associated myelopathy (HAM/TSP). This receptor has the CDR3 CASSLWLAGVSGELFF. The DNA sequence is TGCGCCAGCAGCTTGTGGTTAGCGGGAGTGTCCGGGGAGCTGTTTTTT.